What follows are 15 T cell receptor beta chains derived from one specimen sequenced in a study of beta chain features in type 1 diabetes. The study reverse transcribed the entire isolated RNA, so it sequenced expressed TCRB transcripts. Here immunoSEQ multiplex PCR was the method, and the copy in TCRdb shows in-frame clones only, minus some. Of about 300,000 clones in the sample, roughly 8% were seen once. Sequencing was carried out using central memory CD4+ T cells from blood. The source of these receptors is a woman under 30 in good health.

This clone was recorded a few times. The chain links TRBV5-6 to TRBJ2-7; D gene unclear. The CDR3 spans 11 residues. The germline V gene encodes CDR1 SGHDT and CDR2 YYEEEE. V was clipped by 2 bases and J by 6 bases, with 6 bases between them. DNA of the CDR3: TGTGCCAGCAGCTTAAAGACCGAGCAGTACTTC. Residues: CASSLKTEQYF.

The chain employs TRBV18 and TRBJ1-6; 7 nucleotides line up with TRBD1. This CDR3 spans 15 amino acids. CDR1 KGHSH and CDR2 LQKENI come from the germline V gene. Germline trimming cut 3 bases from V and 4 bases from J; bases unmatched to any gene: 3. The CDR3 loop is CASSPGQSYNSPLHF. The CDR3 DNA reads TGTGCCAGCTCACCGGGACAGAGTTATAATTCACCCCTCCACTTT.

This clone was counted ten times or more. The chain has TRBV7-3 and TRBJ2-4, with 7 bases matching TRBD2. Germline V gene data show CDR1 as SGHTA and CDR2 as FQGTGA. V was clipped by 5 bases and J by 9 bases; unmatched bases: 7. The CDR3 has 13 residues. The CDR3: CASSPQPGGIQYF. In DNA form, the CDR3 reads TGTGCCAGCAGCCCCCAACCGGGGGGCATTCAGTACTTC.

The chain carries TRBV7-2 and TRBJ1-4, with TRBD1 identical over 7 bases. The CDR3 covers 15 residues. The germline V gene encodes CDR1 SGHTA and CDR2 FQGNSA. The ends lost 1 base at V and 11 bases at J; junction bases unmatched: 10. The CDR3 bases are TGTGCCAGCAGCTTAGGGGACAGTGGGTTACTGAAACTGTTTTTT. Translated: CASSLGDSGLLKLFF. Combining the CDR3 with reference TRBV7-2 and TRBJ1-4 gives the whole variable domain GAGVSQSPSNKVTEKGKDVELRCDPISGHTALYWYRQSLGQGLEFLIYFQGNSAPDKSGLPSDRFSAERTGGSVSTLTIQRTQQEDSAVYLCASSLGDSGLLKLFFGSGTQLSVL.

This clone occurred a few times. The V call is TRBV11-3, the J call TRBJ2-2; D is possibly TRBD1 (6 bases). The germline V and J ends were trimmed by 4 bases and 7 bases, with 19 bases remaining between them. CDR3 size: 16 residues. Germline-derived CDR1 and CDR2 are SGHNT and YENEEA. CDR3 amino acids: CASSSIKARGGGELFF. The CDR3 DNA follows: TGTGCCAGCAGCTCAATTAAGGCCAGGGGTGGCGGGGAGCTGTTTTTT.

The rearrangement joins TRBV19 to TRBJ2-2, with TRBD2 as a possible D gene (6 bases). Germline values: CDR1 LNHDA, CDR2 SQIVND (reference sequence). V was shortened by 4 bases and J by 4 bases, with 10 bases between the two germline ends. CDR3 length equals 14 residues. The DNA for the CDR3 is TGTGCCAGTAGTACTCCGGGACTCACCGGGGAGCTGTTTTTT. Amino acids: CASSTPGLTGELFF.

A remark on this clone: Other DNA sequences of this sample code for an identical CDR3. This sequence joins TRBV11-3 and TRBJ2-3, with no clear D. CDR1 is SGHNT, CDR2 YENEEA, per germline. The CDR3 extends over 14 amino acids. The V and J ends lost 1 base and 0 bases respectively, with 5 bases between them. The chain's CDR3 is CASSLVASTDTQYF. For the CDR3, the DNA is TGTGCCAGCAGCTTAGTGGCTAGCACAGATACGCAGTATTTT.

This clone was seen more than once but under ten times. The chain recombines TRBV29-1 with TRBJ1-1; no clear D gene. The V end lost 3 bases, the J end lost 1 base, and 15 bases lay between the germline ends. Germline CDR1 SQVTM, CDR2 ANQGSEA. The CDR3 is 15 residues long. CDR3 residues: CSVEDFTVQNTEAFF. CDR3 DNA: TGCAGCGTTGAGGATTTCACAGTGCAGAACACTGAAGCTTTCTTT.

This chain joins TRBV27 and TRBJ2-3; 7 bases align to TRBD1. The CDR3 length is 15 residues. Germline V gives CDR1 MNHEY, CDR2 SMNVEV (reference sequence). V lost 5 bases, J lost 6 bases, and 11 bases stayed unmatched. The CDR3 DNA reads as TGTGCCAGCAGTGAAGCGAACAGGGGAATTGATACGCAGTATTTT. This translates into CASSEANRGIDTQYF.

The table lists this clone with a few counts. This rearrangement joins TRBV6-6 to TRBJ1-3; TRBD1 agrees at 7 bases. Germline CDR1 reads MNHNY; CDR2 reads SVGAGI (reference sequence). V shed 2 bases and J 4 bases; nucleotides not matched to a gene: 8. This CDR3 comprises 16 residues. In nucleotides, the CDR3 is TGTGCCAGCAGTTACGCCCTGGGACAGAAAGGAAACACCATATATTTT. Residues: CASSYALGQKGNTIYF.

This clone was seen a handful of times. The chain uses TRBV7-9 and TRBJ2-2; maybe TRBD2 (5 bases). Germline loops: CDR1 SEHNR, CDR2 FQNEAQ (reference sequence). CDR3 length: 11 amino acids. The V and J ends lost 11 bases and 5 bases respectively, with 9 bases between them. CDR3 protein: CAARGTGELFF. DNA for the CDR3: TGTGCCGCACGAGGGACCGGGGAGCTGTTTTTT.

The V call is TRBV7-2, the J call TRBJ2-2; D is unresolved. V was shortened by 6 bases and J by 8 bases, with 10 bases between the two germline ends. The CDR3 contains 12 residues. Germline CDR1 and CDR2: SGHTA and FQGNSA. The CDR3 DNA reads as TGTGCCAGCAGTCCCCCGTCTGGGGAGCTGTTTTTT. It is translated as CASSPPSGELFF.

This clone was counted between two and nine times. The chain recombines TRBV7-9 with TRBJ1-2; D not certain. The germline V and J ends were trimmed by 1 base and 6 bases, with 12 bases remaining between them. Looked up from germline, CDR1 is SEHNR and CDR2 is FQNEAQ (reference sequence). The CDR3 consists of 14 residues. The CDR3 reads CASSLGSGSDGYTF. The CDR3 DNA is TGTGCCAGCAGCTTAGGGAGTGGGAGTGATGGCTACACCTTC.

This clone came up a few times. The chain couples TRBV7-6 to TRBJ1-5, with D maybe TRBD1 (5 bases). Germline V gene sequence: CDR1 SGHVS, CDR2 FNYEAQ. Trimming took off 7 bases at V and 3 bases at J, with 16 bases between the two ends. The CDR3 spans 15 residues. In nucleotides, the CDR3 is TGTGCCAGCAAACTTACCGAGGGGTTCAATCAGCCCCAGCATTTT. It is translated as CASKLTEGFNQPQHF.

This clone was seen only a few times. J is TRBJ1-3 and V is TRBV2; 8 bases match TRBD1. V was pared by 6 bases and J by 4 bases, with 8 bases of the junction left unmatched. This CDR3 has 15 amino acids. Per the germline V gene, CDR1 is SNHLY and CDR2 is FYNNEI. The CDR3 sequence: CASSSGTGWGNTIYF. CDR3 coding DNA: TGTGCCAGCAGCTCTGGGACAGGCTGGGGAAACACCATATATTTT.